Below, 9 T cell receptor beta chains from the same sample are listed, as sequenced in a study of tumor-infiltrating lymphocytes in primary liver carcinoma (dated by TCRdb to the late 2010s). Instrument on record: Illumina HiSeq 2500. TCRbeta-specific cDNA was reverse-transcribed from 500 ng total RNA using a constant-region primer and ProtoScript II reverse transcriptase. The TCRbeta libraries were prepared through three rounds of nested multiplex PCR following a slightly modified ARM-PCR procedure. Each of the first two PCR rounds ran for around 11 cycles using multiplex TRBV1-TRBV30 forward primers together with a Cbeta reverse primer. The public reads were reprocessed in TCRdb via fastp at Q25 and MiXCR, keeping in-frame beta chains. Every CDR3 protein is listed once, alongside the most common genes and DNA of its rows. The sample contains hundreds of thousands of distinct CDR3 sequences, almost 60% of them found a single time. About a sixth of the sample comes from the top ten.

TRIzol reagent was used to extract blood RNA from unsorted whole blood, while the DNeasy Blood & Tissue kit provided the germline DNA. The sequencing input was peripheral blood. Source of these receptors: a woman in her twenties or thirties with primary liver carcinoma and hepatitis B virus infection.

The chain is built from TRBV5-1 and TRBJ2-3, with TRBD2 matching 12 bases. Looked up from germline, CDR1 is SGHRS and CDR2 is YFSETQ. The CDR3 contains 15 residues. Trimming took 8 bases from V and 4 from J; bases not matched to a gene: 8. CDR3 residues: CASFRTSGNPDTQYF. CDR3 nucleotides: TGCGCCAGTTTTCGGACTAGCGGGAATCCAGATACGCAGTATTTT.

The rearrangement links TRBV11-3 to TRBJ2-7; D unresolved. V was shortened by 6 bases and J by 4 bases, with 10 bases between the two germline ends. The CDR3 extends over 12 amino acids. Germline V gene lookup returns CDR1 SGHNT and CDR2 YENEEA. CDR3 DNA: TGTGCCAGCAGTCAAAATCAATACGAGCAGTACTTC. Translating it yields CASSQNQYEQYF.

The chain recombines TRBV5-1 with TRBJ2-1; D not certain. V was shortened by 2 bases and J by 5 bases, with 11 bases between the two germline ends. CDR1 SGHRS and CDR2 YFSETQ come from the germline V gene. This CDR3 contains 14 residues. The CDR3 here is CASSFQTGDNEQFF. The CDR3 DNA reads TGCGCCAGCAGCTTCCAGACTGGAGACAATGAGCAGTTCTTC.

As for this clonotype: At one end the junction does not follow the germline gene, possibly because of a read error. V gene TRBV12-3 or TRBV12-4 combines with J gene TRBJ2-3; 9 nucleotides agree with TRBD1. CDR3 length equals 20 residues. DNA of the CDR3: TGTCCCAGCAGTGGGGCGGGACAGGGTGAATCGAGCGGAGGACCAAATACGCAGTATTTT. Amino acids: CPSSGAGQGESSGGPNTQYF.

This clonotype was picked up a small number of times. This chain connects TRBV6-5 to TRBJ2-1; a possible D gene is TRBD2 (5 bases). The CDR3 extends over 12 amino acids. V shed 5 bases and J shed 10 bases, with 12 bases lying between them. CDR1 is MNHEY, CDR2 SVGAGI, per germline. CDR3 in DNA: TGTGCCAGCAGTGTAAACGGGATAGAGCAGTTCTTC. Its protein is CASSVNGIEQFF.

This clonotype occurred once. It is likely a read error, because the conserved phenylalanine at the end of the CDR3 is missing. This chain uses TRBV11-2 with TRBJ2-7, with no clear D. The germline gives CDR1 SGHAT, CDR2 FQNNGV. The CDR3 has 15 residues. V gave up 3 bases and J gave up 4 bases, with 16 bases separating them. The CDR3, as DNA: TGTGCCAGCAGCTTTTCAGGAGCTGAGGTTTACGAGCAGTACATC. Translating gives CASSFSGAEVYEQYI.

In the case of this clonotype: One junction end disagrees with the germline gene, perhaps due to a read error. V is TRBV4-2 and J is TRBJ2-7; a weak D match, TRBD1 (5 bases). In germline, CDR1 is LGHNA, CDR2 YNFKEQ. This CDR3 is built from 15 residues. The CDR3 sequence: CVSSQGALLPYEQYF. The CDR3 DNA is TGTGTCAGCAGCCAGGGTGCTCTACTCCCCTACGAGCAGTACTTC.

To note about this clonotype: The germline gene is not matched at one end of the junction; a read error may be the cause. The chain has TRBV12-3 or TRBV12-4 and TRBJ1-1; possibly TRBD1 for D (5 bases). The CDR3 totals 16 residues. The CDR3 loop reads CVSSPGGRHMNTEAFF. The CDR3 DNA is TGTGTCAGCAGTCCGGGGGGACGGCACATGAACACTGAAGCTTTCTTT.

In its sample, this clonotype was seen many times. This chain connects TRBV12-3 or TRBV12-4 to TRBJ2-1; D might be TRBD2 (6 bases). The V end lost 2 bases, the J end lost 7 bases, and 12 bases lay between the germline ends. The CDR3 consists of 14 residues. CDR3 DNA sequence: TGTGCCAGCAGTTTAAAAGAGGGAGGTAATGAGCAGTTCTTC. This encodes CASSLKEGGNEQFF.